Listed below are T cell receptor beta chains from one sample, sequenced in a study of T cell responses to AZD1222 COVID-19 vaccine. The assay was immunoSEQ multiplex PCR, and TCRdb's table has in-frame clones only and misses some. The sample has about 130,000 clones; 80% to 90% are singletons. The material was peripheral blood, obtained on day 0 of AZD1222 vaccination. The receptor source for this set is an adult in good health. The CDR3 runs from the conserved cysteine through the conserved F or W. Each record gives: J gene, V gene, D gene, clone size, CDR3 protein, CDR3 DNA. D genes are given only for firm matches. Expanded clones are given a class, and other clones once, few, many or no size at all.

TRBJ2-1,TRBV7-9,NA,NA,CASSPSDEQFF,TGTGCCAGCAGCCCCTCGGATGAGCAGTTCTTC
TRBJ1-3,TRBV27,NA,NA,CASNDSSGNTIYF,TGTGCCAGCAACGATAGCTCTGGAAACACCATATATTTT
TRBJ1-2,TRBV5-8,NA,NA,CASSLGTVELFTGYTF,TGTGCCAGCAGCTTGGGGACCGTCGAACTATTTACGGGCTACACCTTC
TRBJ2-3,TRBV10-3,TRBD2,NA,CAIRLGPSGGTDTQYF,TGTGCCATCAGACTGGGCCCTAGCGGGGGGACAGATACGCAGTATTTT
TRBJ2-3,TRBV6-2/TRBV6-3,NA,NA,CASSYSYGFTQYF,TGTGCCAGCAGTTACTCGTACGGGTTCACGCAGTATTTT
TRBJ1-2,TRBV24-1,TRBD1,NA,CATSERTGDYYGYTF,TGTGCCACCAGTGAGCGGACAGGAGACTACTATGGCTACACCTTC
TRBJ1-5,TRBV27,TRBD1,NA,CASSYRPTGAYSNQPQHF,TGTGCCAGCAGCTATCGACCGACAGGGGCTTATAGCAATCAGCCCCAGCATTTT
TRBJ1-6,TRBV2,NA,few,CASSEQYNSPLHF,TGTGCCAGCAGTGAACAGTATAATTCACCCCTCCACTTT
TRBJ1-5,TRBV27,NA,NA,CASSLSMGQPQHF,TGTGCCAGCAGTTTATCGATGGGACAGCCCCAGCATTTT
TRBJ2-1,TRBV30,NA,NA,CAWSGQGYNEQFF,TGTGCCTGGAGCGGCCAAGGGTACAATGAGCAGTTCTTC
TRBJ2-5,TRBV10-3,TRBD2,NA,CAISPSGRETQYF,TGTGCCATCAGCCCTAGCGGGAGGGAGACCCAGTACTTC
TRBJ1-2,TRBV5-6,TRBD1,NA,CASSTGQGYYGYTF,TGTGCCAGCAGTACGGGACAGGGGTACTATGGCTACACCTTC
TRBJ2-5,TRBV7-2,NA,NA,CASSSGLAKTQYF,TGTGCCAGCAGCTCGGGGCTAGCCAAGACCCAGTACTTC
TRBJ1-1,TRBV6-5,NA,NA,CASSQFRGNTEAFF,TGTGCCAGCAGTCAATTCAGGGGGAACACTGAAGCTTTCTTT
TRBJ1-5,TRBV18,TRBD1,NA,CASSLDLQGAGNQPQHF,TGTGCCAGCTCATTAGACTTACAGGGGGCAGGCAATCAGCCCCAGCATTTT